This TCR beta chain was sequenced during a study of control samples from healthy donors and cancer patients. Data came from immunoSEQ multiplex PCR; TCRdb stores just in-frame clones and leaves some out. Of about 130,000 clones listed, 70% to 90% are singletons. The germline V gene encodes CDR1 SGHTS and CDR2 YDEGEE. CDR3 length: 15 residues. After removal of 2 bases from V and 5 bases from J, the junction contained 5 bases not matched to a gene. This sequence joins TRBV5-8 and TRBJ2-1, with 9 nucleotides matching TRBD1. Source material: blood. The source is a man aged 50-60 years in good health. The CDR3 DNA sequence: TGTGCCAGCAGCTTCGGGACAGGGATCCACAATGAGCAGTTCTTC. Residues: CASSFGTGIHNEQFF.